Only one count was recorded for the clone carrying this TCR beta chain. The entry originates in a study of PD-1 blockade in classical Hodgkin lymphoma. Study-wide context: Patients got intravenous nivolumab 3 mg/kg every 2 weeks.

Using immunoSEQ multiplex PCR, the repertoire was profiled, and TCRdb retains in-frame clones only, with some absent. The sample has about 14,000 clones, around 83% seen once. Brentuximab vedotin exposure varied among the patients, all of whom had relapsed after autologous stem cell transplantation. CDR3 size: 15 residues. The V gene's germline CDR1 is SEHNR and CDR2 FQNEAQ (reference sequence). The V and J ends lost 7 bases and 2 bases respectively, with 16 bases between them. The V and J genes are TRBV7-9 and TRBJ2-3; the D gene is possibly TRBD2 (6 bases). The material sequenced was peripheral blood mononuclear cells (PBMCs), taken at baseline. The sequence was obtained from a human donor with classical Hodgkin lymphoma. In DNA, the CDR3 is TGTGCCAGCACGGAAGGGACTTACTTCACAGATACGCAGTATTTT. Its protein is CASTEGTYFTDTQYF.